The next 11 T cell receptor beta chains were all read from a single sample in a study of CD8 T cells in ankylosing spondylitis (dated by TCRdb to about 2017). Libraries were constructed by 5' RACE. Reads for this sample came from an Illumina HiSeq 2500. TCRdb ran its own pipeline on the public reads, namely fastp trimming at Q25 and MiXCR clone calling, and kept in-frame beta chains. Entries are consolidated by CDR3 protein sequence, retaining the most common genes and DNA. The sample yields around 320,000 distinct CDR3 sequences; about 20% were counted once. 3.5% of the sample belongs to the ten largest clones. The sample was blood, either unsorted or a sorted T cell fraction (not recorded which). These receptors were taken from a female donor with ankylosing spondylitis or in good health (not recorded which).

This chain connects TRBV11-2 to TRBJ2-5; 10 bases are a match to TRBD2. With V trimmed by 0 bases and J by 1 base, 8 bases remained unmatched. Germline V gene lookup returns CDR1 SGHAT and CDR2 FQNNGV. This CDR3 contains 18 residues. In nucleotides, the CDR3 is TGTGCCAGCAGCTTAGACCTTGGACTAGCGGACTCCCAAGAGACCCAGTACTTC. As protein: CASSLDLGLADSQETQYF.

The chain joins TRBV30 to TRBJ2-1; no reliable D call. The V end lost 1 base, the J end lost 2 bases, and 6 bases lay between the germline ends. The CDR3 is 13 residues long. Germline V gene data show CDR1 as GTSNPN and CDR2 as SVGIG (reference sequence). The CDR3 nucleotides read TGTGCCTGGAGTGAGCCGCCCTACAATGAGCAGTTCTTC. This codes for CAWSEPPYNEQFF. The complete variable domain, with remaining parts taken from reference TRBV30 and TRBJ2-1, reads SQTIHQWPATLVQPVGSPLSLECTVEGTSNPNLYWYRQAAGRGLQLLFYSVGIGQISSEVPQNLSASRPQDRQFILSSKKLLLSDSGFYLCAWSEPPYNEQFFGPGTRLTVL.

A single count supports this clonotype. The rearrangement joins TRBV27 to TRBJ2-3; D assignment may be TRBD1 or TRBD2 (5 bases each). Trimming removed 3 bases from V and 6 bases from J, with 13 bases in between. CDR1 MNHEY and CDR2 SMNVEV come from the germline V gene (reference sequence). The CDR3 spans 14 residues. Here the CDR3 DNA reads TGTGCCAGCAGTTTCTGGGACCGGGCCGATACGCAGTATTTT. Protein: CASSFWDRADTQYF.

This clonotype was counted at least ten times. This chain uses TRBV29-1 with TRBJ2-7; a weak D match, TRBD1 (5 bases). There are 11 residues in the CDR3. Per germline, CDR1 SQVTM and CDR2 ANQGSEA. V was trimmed by 3 bases and J by 9 bases, leaving 12 bases between them. The CDR3 bases are TGCAGCGTTGAGCTTCGGACAAGGCAGTACTTC. It yields the protein CSVELRTRQYF.

This clonotype was picked up a small number of times. This chain joins TRBV3-1 and TRBJ2-7; D not resolved. The CDR3 sequence is 14 residues long. Germline loops: CDR1 LGHDT, CDR2 YNNKEL (reference sequence). The ends were cut back, 1 base at V and 3 bases at J, with 10 bases in the middle. The CDR3 DNA sequence: TGTGCCAGCAGCCAAGTTAACGGAGACTACGAGCAGTACTTC. It codes for CASSQVNGDYEQYF.

The chain is built from TRBV10-3 and TRBJ2-1; D possibly corresponds to TRBD2 (5 bases). V was pared by 2 bases and J by 7 bases, with 9 bases between. CDR1 and CDR2 (germline): ENHRY, SYGVKD. This CDR3 has 13 amino acids. The CDR3 DNA follows: TGTGCCATCAGTGAGAATCGGGATAATGAGCAGTTCTTC. Residues: CAISENRDNEQFF.

This clonotype showed up many times. The chain carries TRBV29-1 and TRBJ2-5, with 8 bases aligning to TRBD2. The CDR3 spans 13 residues. V shed 6 bases and J 0 bases; nucleotides not matched to a gene: 3. From germline, CDR1 is SQVTM and CDR2 ANQGSEA. The CDR3 loop is CSVGLVYQETQYF. The DNA of the CDR3 is TGCAGCGTGGGACTAGTTTACCAAGAGACCCAGTACTTC.

This clonotype was detected ten times or more. This sequence joins TRBV4-3 and TRBJ2-6; perhaps TRBD1 as D (5 bases). Trimming stripped 1 base from V and 0 bases from J, with 13 bases between. Germline V lookup: CDR1 LGHNA, CDR2 YSLEER. The CDR3 contains 18 residues. In DNA, the CDR3 is TGCGCCAGCAGCCAAGGAGTCAGGGTTAGCTCTGGGGCCAACGTCCTGACTTTC. As protein: CASSQGVRVSSGANVLTF.

The table lists this clonotype with many counts. The chain combines TRBV10-3 with TRBJ2-5; D might be TRBD2 (6 bases). Germline values: CDR1 ENHRY, CDR2 SYGVKD. V was trimmed by 2 bases and J by 4 bases, leaving 8 bases between them. This CDR3 contains 13 residues. CDR3 nucleotide sequence: TGTGCCATCAGTGAGCTGGGGGGAGAGACCCAGTACTTC. This translates into CAISELGGETQYF.

This clonotype came up many times. The chain is built from TRBV20-1 and TRBJ2-5; possible D gene TRBD2, 5 bases. Trimming shortened V by 3 bases and J by 5 bases, and 19 bases separated the two germline ends. Per the germline V gene, CDR1 is DFQATT and CDR2 is SNEGSKA (reference sequence). This CDR3 spans 15 amino acids. The DNA for the CDR3 is TGCAGTGCTAGTGGTCAGAGGGTGCGTTGGGAGACCCAGTACTTC. This encodes CSASGQRVRWETQYF.

The V gene is TRBV4-3, the J gene TRBJ2-1; weak D call: TRBD2 (6 bases). Trimming pared 6 bases from V and 9 bases from J, leaving 21 bases between. Looked up from germline, CDR1 is LGHNA and CDR2 is YSLEER. The CDR3 length is 15 residues. DNA for the CDR3: TGCGCCAGCAGGGGGTTTGGGGGGAGGCCGGGTGAGCAGTTCTTC. It yields the protein CASRGFGGRPGEQFF.